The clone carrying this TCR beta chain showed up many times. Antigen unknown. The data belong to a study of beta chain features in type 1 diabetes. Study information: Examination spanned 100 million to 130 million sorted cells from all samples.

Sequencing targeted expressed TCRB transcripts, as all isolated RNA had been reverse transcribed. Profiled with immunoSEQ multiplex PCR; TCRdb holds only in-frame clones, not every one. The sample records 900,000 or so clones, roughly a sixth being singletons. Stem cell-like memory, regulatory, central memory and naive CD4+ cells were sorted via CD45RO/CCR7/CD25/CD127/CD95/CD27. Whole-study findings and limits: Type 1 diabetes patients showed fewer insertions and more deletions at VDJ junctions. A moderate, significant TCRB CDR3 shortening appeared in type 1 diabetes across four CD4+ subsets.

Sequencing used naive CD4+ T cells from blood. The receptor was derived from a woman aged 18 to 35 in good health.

CDR3 sequence: CASSQFRQGDTEAFF. In nucleotides, the CDR3 is TGCGCCAGCAGTCAATTCCGCCAGGGAGACACTGAAGCTTTCTTT. The chain is built from TRBV23-1 and TRBJ1-1, with a tentative D call TRBD1 (5 bases). TRBV23-1 is designated an ORF whose function remains uncertain. The CDR3 has 15 residues. With 1 base removed from V and 3 bases from J, the gap between germline ends came to 12 bases.